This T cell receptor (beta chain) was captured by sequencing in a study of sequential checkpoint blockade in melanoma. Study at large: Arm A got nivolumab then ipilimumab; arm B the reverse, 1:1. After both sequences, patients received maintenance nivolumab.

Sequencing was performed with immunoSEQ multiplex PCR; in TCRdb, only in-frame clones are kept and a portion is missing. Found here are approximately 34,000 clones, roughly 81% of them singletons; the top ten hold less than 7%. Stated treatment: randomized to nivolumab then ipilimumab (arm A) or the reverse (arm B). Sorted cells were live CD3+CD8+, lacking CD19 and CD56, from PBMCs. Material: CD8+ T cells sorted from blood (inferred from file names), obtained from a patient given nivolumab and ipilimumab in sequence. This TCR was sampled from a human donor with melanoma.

CDR3 sequence: CASSSYRGDSPLHF. The CDR3 DNA reads TGTGCCAGCAGTTCGTACAGGGGGGATTCACCCCTCCACTTT. The chain uses TRBV6-5 and TRBJ1-6, with 8 bases that match TRBD1. This CDR3 comprises 14 residues. CDR1 MNHEY and CDR2 SVGAGI come from the germline V gene. Trimming took 4 bases from V and 8 from J; bases not matched to a gene: 4.